This TCR beta chain was found in a study of T cell responses to AZD1222 COVID-19 vaccine. Germline V lookup: CDR1 SEHNR, CDR2 FQNEAQ (reference sequence). Trimming removed 0 bases from V and 5 bases from J, with 11 bases in between. This CDR3 comprises 14 residues. A word on this clone: Antigen unknown.

Assay: immunoSEQ multiplex PCR; the TCRdb copy retains only in-frame clones and omits some. The sample lists about 110,000 clones; approximately 92% were seen once. Study conclusions and caveats: A rise in Spike-specific TCR breadth and depth followed two AZD1222 doses. Every sample of the repertoires postdated the peak T cell response.

This TCR came from an adult who received the AZD1222 COVID-19 vaccine. V gene TRBV7-9 combines with J gene TRBJ2-7; possibly TRBD1 for D (6 bases). Specimen: peripheral blood, collected 28 days after the second AZD1222 dose. The CDR3 bases are TGTGCCAGCAGCTTAGCAAACAGGGCCCACGAGCAGTACTTC. Residues: CASSLANRAHEQYF. Combining the CDR3 with reference TRBV7-9 and TRBJ2-7 gives the whole variable domain DTGVSQNPRHKITKRGQNVTFRCDPISEHNRLYWYRQTLGQGPEFLTYFQNEAQLEKSRLLSDRFSAERPKGSFSTLEIQRTEQGDSAMYLCASSLANRAHEQYFGPGTRLTVT.